Listed below are T cell receptor beta chains from one sample, sequenced in a study of pediatric ulcerative colitis. Sequencing was performed with immunoSEQ multiplex PCR; in TCRdb, only in-frame clones are kept and a portion is missing. The table has 20,000 to 30,000 clones, roughly 70% seen once. The sequencing input was gut tissue. The receptor source for this set is a boy younger than 18 with severe ulcerative colitis. Each CDR3 is given with its conserved first and last residue. The D gene is left open where the match is weak. Size is omitted from some rows. Given values are once, few, many or a class for expanded clones.

.,TRBV23-1,13,few,TRBJ2-2,CASGARNTGELFF,TGCGCCAGCGGGGCGCGGAACACCGGGGAGCTGTTTTTT
TRBD1,TRBV4-3,16,.,TRBJ2-5,CASSQTGTDEWETQYF,TGCGCCAGCAGCCAAACCGGGACAGATGAGTGGGAGACCCAGTACTTC
.,TRBV9,16,.,TRBJ1-2,CASTPQQRGTPYGYTF,TGTGCCAGCACCCCACAGCAGAGGGGGACCCCCTATGGCTACACCTTC
.,TRBV7-8,16,.,TRBJ1-2,CASSPLDKTLNYGYTF,TGTGCCAGCAGCCCCTTAGACAAGACCCTAAACTATGGCTACACCTTC
.,TRBV6-6,16,.,TRBJ2-7,CASSTINNRVKIEQYF,TGTGCCAGCAGTACTATCAACAACAGGGTGAAGATCGAGCAGTACTTC
TRBD2,TRBV11-3,17,.,TRBJ2-5,CASSSPFSGRALETQYF,TGTGCCAGCAGCTCCCCTTTTTCCGGGAGGGCCTTGGAGACCCAGTACTTC
.,TRBV5-4,18,.,TRBJ1-2,CASSLGAVRESSNYGYTF,TGTGCCAGCAGCTTGGGGGCGGTCCGAGAGAGTTCTAACTATGGCTACACCTTC
.,TRBV7-8,16,.,TRBJ2-1,CASSPTRGVSYNEQFF,TGTGCCAGCAGCCCGACGAGGGGAGTCTCCTACAATGAGCAGTTCTTC
.,TRBV7-2,16,.,TRBJ2-7,CASSPEGSGRVYEQYF,TGTGCCAGCAGCCCCGAAGGAAGCGGGCGAGTCTACGAGCAGTACTTC
.,TRBV21-1,18,.,TRBJ2-7,CASSKMGAGGASIYEQYF,TGTGCCAGCAGCAAAATGGGAGCGGGAGGAGCGAGTATATACGAGCAGTACTTC
.,TRBV19,12,.,TRBJ2-2,CASSVDRRELFF,TGTGCCAGTAGTGTCGACAGGCGGGAGCTGTTTTTT
.,TRBV6-1,14,few,TRBJ1-2,CALIHPVATYGYTF,TGTGCCTTAATCCACCCCGTCGCGACCTATGGCTACACCTTC
TRBD2,TRBV11-2,16,few,TRBJ2-5,CASSSGTSGKGETQYF,TGTGCCAGCAGCTCCGGGACTAGCGGGAAGGGAGAGACCCAGTACTTC
.,TRBV7-2,14,.,TRBJ2-5,CASSTSSVKETQYF,TGTGCCAGCAGCACCTCTAGCGTTAAAGAGACCCAGTACTTC
TRBD2,TRBV2,15,.,TRBJ2-3,CASSEGLAGVDTQYF,TGTGCCAGCAGCGAGGGACTAGCGGGGGTAGATACGCAGTATTTT
TRBD2,TRBV7-9,15,.,TRBJ2-3,CASSRSAGEADTQYF,TGTGCCAGCAGCCGGTCGGCGGGAGAAGCAGATACGCAGTATTTT
.,TRBV30,12,.,TRBJ2-5,CAWSLRQETQYF,TGTGCCTGGAGCCTTAGACAAGAGACCCAGTACTTC
.,TRBV7-9,13,.,TRBJ1-3,CASSLAGGNTIYF,TGTGCCAGCAGCTTAGCAGGGGGAAACACCATATATTTT
TRBD1,TRBV19,16,few,TRBJ1-5,CASSMGTGFPNQPQHF,TGTGCCAGTAGTATGGGGACAGGGTTCCCCAATCAGCCCCAGCATTTT
.,TRBV6-1,13,.,TRBJ1-5,CASSDFLKQPQHF,TGTGCCAGCAGTGATTTCCTGAAGCAGCCCCAGCATTTT
TRBD2,TRBV4-2,15,few,TRBJ2-2,CASSQGTSDTGELFF,TGTGCCAGCAGCCAAGGGACTAGCGACACCGGGGAGCTGTTTTTT
TRBD1,TRBV5-4,15,.,TRBJ1-1,CASSLYLQGDQTVFF,TGTGCCAGCAGCTTGTATCTTCAGGGGGATCAAACAGTTTTCTTT
.,TRBV18,13,.,TRBJ1-2,CASSPLRGEGYTF,TGTGCCAGCTCACCACTCAGGGGTGAGGGCTACACCTTC
TRBD1,TRBV6-5,13,.,TRBJ1-5,CASRRQGNQPQHF,TGTGCCAGCAGGCGACAGGGAAATCAGCCCCAGCATTTT
.,TRBV29-1,15,.,TRBJ2-7,CSVDDRDFLTYEQYF,TGCAGCGTCGATGATCGGGACTTCCTAACCTACGAGCAGTACTTC
.,TRBV21-1,19,.,TRBJ2-3,CASSKGVSAPRKPTDTQYF,TGTGCCAGCAGCAAGGGGGTTTCGGCGCCCCGGAAGCCCACAGATACGCAGTATTTT
.,TRBV18,17,.,TRBJ2-7,CASSPDQPPSHSYEQYF,TGTGCCAGCTCACCCGACCAACCACCGAGCCATTCCTACGAGCAGTACTTC
TRBD2,TRBV7-9,15,.,TRBJ2-5,CASSLGAGVTETQYF,TGTGCCAGCAGCTTAGGAGCGGGAGTAACAGAGACCCAGTACTTC
TRBD2,TRBV20-1,11,.,TRBJ2-5,CASGSQETQYF,TGTGCTAGCGGGAGTCAGGAGACCCAGTACTTC
TRBD2,TRBV29-1,14,.,TRBJ2-1,CSVGGTSVYNEQFF,TGCAGCGTTGGTGGGACTAGCGTTTACAATGAGCAGTTCTTC
TRBD2,TRBV11-1,17,.,TRBJ2-3,CASSSISTSGRSDTQYF,TGTGCCAGCAGCTCTATCTCGACTAGCGGGAGATCAGATACGCAGTATTTT
.,TRBV5-4,15,.,TRBJ2-1,CASSSGGQTYNEQFF,TGTGCCAGCAGCTCAGGCGGACAGACCTACAATGAGCAGTTCTTC
.,TRBV25-1,13,few,TRBJ1-1,CASSEQKNTEAFF,TGTGCCAGCAGTGAACAGAAGAACACTGAAGCTTTCTTT
TRBD2,TRBV5-1,16,.,TRBJ2-1,CASSLSGTSSRSEQFF,TGCGCCAGCAGCCTGTCCGGGACTAGCAGTCGCAGTGAGCAGTTCTTC
.,TRBV6-5,15,.,TRBJ2-2,CASSYSSGHTGELFF,TGTGCCAGCAGTTACTCGAGCGGGCACACCGGGGAGCTGTTTTTT
.,TRBV7-2,12,.,TRBJ2-5,CASSKVVETQYF,TGTGCCAGCAGCAAAGTGGTGGAGACCCAGTACTTC
.,TRBV18,15,.,TRBJ2-7,CASSPSGAGSYEQYF,TGTGCCAGCTCACCGTCCGGGGCGGGGTCCTACGAGCAGTACTTC
.,TRBV5-1,12,.,TRBJ2-5,CASSEKGGTQYF,TGCGCCAGCAGCGAGAAGGGGGGGACCCAGTACTTC
TRBD1,TRBV25-1,15,few,TRBJ2-3,CASSEGDRGPDTQYF,TGTGCCAGCAGTGAAGGGGACAGGGGGCCAGATACGCAGTATTTT